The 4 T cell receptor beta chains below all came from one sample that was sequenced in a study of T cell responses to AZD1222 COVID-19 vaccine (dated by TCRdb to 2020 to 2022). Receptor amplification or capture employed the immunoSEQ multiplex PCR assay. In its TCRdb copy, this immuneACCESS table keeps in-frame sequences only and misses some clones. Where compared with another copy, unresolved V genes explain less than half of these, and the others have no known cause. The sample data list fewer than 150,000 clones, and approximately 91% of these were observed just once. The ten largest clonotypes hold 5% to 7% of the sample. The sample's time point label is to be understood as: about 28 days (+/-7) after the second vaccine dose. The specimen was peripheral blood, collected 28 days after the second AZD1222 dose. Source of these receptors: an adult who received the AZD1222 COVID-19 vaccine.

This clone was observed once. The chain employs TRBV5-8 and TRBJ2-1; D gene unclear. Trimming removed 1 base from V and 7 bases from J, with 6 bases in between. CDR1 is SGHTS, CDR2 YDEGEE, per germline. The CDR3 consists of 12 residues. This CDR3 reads CASSLYGNEQFF. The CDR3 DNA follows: TGTGCCAGCAGCTTGTATGGTAATGAGCAGTTCTTC. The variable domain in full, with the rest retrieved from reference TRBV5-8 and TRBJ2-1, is EAGVTQSPTHLIKTRGQQATLRCSPISGHTSVYWYQQALGLGLQFLLWYDEGEERNRGNFPPRFSGRQFPNYSSELNVNALELEDSALYLCASSLYGNEQFFGPGTRLTVL.

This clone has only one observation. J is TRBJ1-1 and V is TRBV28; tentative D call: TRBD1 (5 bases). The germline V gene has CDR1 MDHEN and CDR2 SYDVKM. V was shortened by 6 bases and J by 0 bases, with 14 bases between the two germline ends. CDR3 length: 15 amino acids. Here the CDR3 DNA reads TGTGCCAGCAGGCCGGGACTGACTATGAACACTGAAGCTTTCTTT. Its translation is CASRPGLTMNTEAFF.

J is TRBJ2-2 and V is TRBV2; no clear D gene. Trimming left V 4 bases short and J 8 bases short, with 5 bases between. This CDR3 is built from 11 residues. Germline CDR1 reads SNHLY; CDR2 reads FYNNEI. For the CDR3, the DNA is TGTGCCAGCAGTGTGGCAGGGGAGCTGTTTTTT. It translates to CASSVAGELFF.

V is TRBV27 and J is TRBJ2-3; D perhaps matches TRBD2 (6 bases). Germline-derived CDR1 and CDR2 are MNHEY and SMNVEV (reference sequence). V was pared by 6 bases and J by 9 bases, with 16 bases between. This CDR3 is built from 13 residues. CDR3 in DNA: TGTGCCAGCAGGCTTCCCGGGGGACGAACGCAGTATTTT. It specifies CASRLPGGRTQYF.